Below, 23 T cell receptor beta chains from the same sample are listed, as sequenced in a study of long-term antiretroviral therapy in people with HIV. Survey-level resolution applied to immunoSEQ assay v3.0. Sequenced by immunoSEQ multiplex PCR; TCRdb stores in-frame clones only, minus some. This sample has about 23,000 clones, with approximately 80% found just once. This specimen consisted of unsorted PBMCs, obtained 0.3 years after starting antiretroviral therapy. These receptors were obtained from a man between 45 and 60 years old with HIV.

In this sample, this clone turned up a few times. This rearrangement joins TRBV2 to TRBJ2-7; D gene unclear. Germline V lookup: CDR1 SNHLY, CDR2 FYNNEI. The CDR3 spans 14 residues. V dropped 5 bases and J dropped 3 bases, with 14 bases sitting between them. CDR3 bases: TGTGCCAGCAGTCGAGGATTTGGCAGCTACGAGCAGTACTTC. This translates into CASSRGFGSYEQYF.

In this sample, this clone turned up a few times. This chain connects TRBV11-2 to TRBJ2-2; D remains unclear. V was cut by 1 base and J by 7 bases, with 4 bases left in between. The CDR3 has 12 amino acids. The germline CDR1 and CDR2 sequences are SGHAT and FQNNGV. CDR3 nucleotides: TGTGCCAGCAGCTTAGCCATCGGGGAGCTGTTTTTT. Its protein is CASSLAIGELFF.

The V and J genes are TRBV6-6 and TRBJ2-3, with D unresolved. The V end was cut by 10 bases, the J end by 8 bases, with 25 bases between. Germline V gene lookup returns CDR1 MNHNY and CDR2 SVGAGI (reference sequence). The CDR3 covers 15 residues. CDR3 sequence (DNA): TGTGCCAACTCACCCCGGGCGACGGGTCGTGGTACGCAGTATTTT. As protein: CANSPRATGRGTQYF.

This chain joins TRBV7-8 and TRBJ2-5; TRBD2 matches 7 bases. The germline V gene has CDR1 SGHVS and CDR2 FQNEAQ. V was clipped by 7 bases and J by 3 bases; unmatched bases: 8. This CDR3 is built from 14 residues. In DNA, the CDR3 is TGTGCCAGCAAAAATGGGGGGAGGGAAGAGACCCAGTACTTC. Residues: CASKNGGREETQYF.

The V gene is TRBV19, the J gene TRBJ2-7; D perhaps matches TRBD1 (6 bases). This CDR3 has 15 amino acids. Germline assignment: CDR1 LNHDA and CDR2 SQIVND (reference sequence). V was pared by 1 base and J by 3 bases, with 13 bases between. The CDR3 DNA sequence: TGTGCCAGTAGTATAGGGGGTCAGGGGAACTACGAGCAGTACTTC. Amino acids: CASSIGGQGNYEQYF.

The chain employs TRBV9 and TRBJ2-5, with TRBD2 as a possible D gene (7 bases). Germline CDR1 is SGDLS and CDR2 is YYNGEE. Trimming shortened V by 4 bases and J by 1 base, and 17 bases separated the two germline ends. The CDR3 sequence is 16 residues long. CDR3 protein: CASSNRAGGLQETQYF. CDR3 nucleotide sequence: TGTGCCAGCAGCAACCGGGCCGGGGGGCTCCAAGAGACCCAGTACTTC.

The rearrangement links TRBV19 to TRBJ2-7; D is ambiguous. The CDR3 is made up of 14 amino acids. CDR1 is LNHDA and CDR2 is SQIVND in the germline V gene (reference sequence). V lost 6 bases and J 2 bases, leaving 14 bases between the germline ends. The CDR3 nucleotides read TGTGCCAGTAGCCCGCCTAGGGTCCCCTACGAGCAGTACTTC. It is translated as CASSPPRVPYEQYF.

A note on this clone: In the same sample, other DNA sequences code for this CDR3. This sequence joins TRBV28 and TRBJ2-7, with a weak D call TRBD2 (5 bases). There are 13 residues in the CDR3. V was clipped by 2 bases and J by 2 bases, with 7 bases between them. The germline V gene encodes CDR1 MDHEN and CDR2 SYDVKM. CDR3 loop: CASSLAGPYEQYF. The CDR3 DNA reads as TGTGCCAGCAGTTTAGCGGGCCCCTACGAGCAGTACTTC.

The chain uses TRBV7-9 and TRBJ1-2; TRBD1 is a possible D gene (5 bases). There are 14 residues in the CDR3. V lost 8 bases, J lost 3 bases, and 16 bases lay in between. Germline loops: CDR1 SEHNR, CDR2 FQNEAQ (reference sequence). Written as DNA, the CDR3 is TGTGCCAGCGTGGACACCGACTTGGACTATGGCTACACCTTC. It yields the protein CASVDTDLDYGYTF.

The rearrangement links TRBV5-1 to TRBJ2-3; 9 bases line up with TRBD1. Germline V lookup: CDR1 SGHRS, CDR2 YFSETQ. V shed 2 bases and J 5 bases; nucleotides not matched to a gene: 12. The CDR3 is 17 amino acids. CDR3 sequence: CASSLRPGTGSIDTQYF. DNA of the CDR3: TGCGCCAGCAGCTTACGACCCGGGACAGGGTCAATAGATACGCAGTATTTT.

This chain connects TRBV27 to TRBJ1-2; weak D call: TRBD1 (6 bases). The germline V gene has CDR1 MNHEY and CDR2 SMNVEV (reference sequence). V was trimmed by 2 bases and J by 0 bases, leaving 13 bases between them. The CDR3 contains 16 residues. The CDR3 coding sequence is TGTGCCAGCAGTTTACTGAAGGGGGGTTCTAACTATGGCTACACCTTC. The encoded protein is CASSLLKGGSNYGYTF.

The chain links TRBV28 to TRBJ1-5; no clear D gene. V dropped 5 bases and J dropped 6 bases, with 17 bases sitting between them. This CDR3 spans 15 amino acids. Germline V gene sequence: CDR1 MDHEN, CDR2 SYDVKM. This CDR3 reads CASSLYSPGSQPQHF. DNA of the CDR3: TGTGCCAGCAGTCTCTACAGTCCGGGTTCTCAGCCCCAGCATTTT.

The rearrangement joins TRBV28 to TRBJ1-3; 7 bases are shared with TRBD1. Germline V gene lookup returns CDR1 MDHEN and CDR2 SYDVKM. This CDR3 has 13 amino acids. Unmatched junction bases numbered 2, after V lost 6 bases and J lost 3 bases. The CDR3 DNA follows: TGTGCCAGCAGATGGACAGGTGGAAACACCATATATTTT. Translated, it gives CASRWTGGNTIYF.

The rearrangement uses TRBV27 and TRBJ1-4; D is unclear. The CDR3 has 13 residues. The V gene's germline CDR1 is MNHEY and CDR2 SMNVEV (reference sequence). Trimming pared 7 bases from V and 5 bases from J, leaving 11 bases between. CDR3 amino acids: CASKTNPNEKLFF. Written as DNA, the CDR3 is TGTGCCAGCAAAACTAACCCCAATGAAAAACTGTTTTTT.

CDR3 loop: CASSYRRGNTGELFF. The CDR3 nucleotides are TGTGCCAGCAGTTACCGAAGAGGGAACACCGGGGAGCTGTTTTTT. The rearrangement uses TRBV6-6 and TRBJ2-2; D is unresolved. This CDR3 is built from 15 residues. Per germline, CDR1 MNHNY and CDR2 SVGAGI (reference sequence). V was shortened by 2 bases and J by 1 base, with 8 bases between the two germline ends.

The CDR3 bases are TGTGCCAGCAGCATAACCGGGACAGGGAACTATGGCTACACCTTC. Encoded protein: CASSITGTGNYGYTF. The chain couples TRBV7-2 to TRBJ1-2; 9 nucleotides match TRBD1. This CDR3 is 15 amino acids long. V lost 5 bases to trimming and J lost 2 bases; unmatched junction nucleotides: 6. Per the germline V gene, CDR1 is SGHTA and CDR2 is FQGNSA.

The V call is TRBV2, the J call TRBJ1-2; no definite D call. CDR3 length: 15 residues. V gave up 4 bases and J gave up 2 bases, with 14 bases separating them. CDR1 and CDR2 (germline): SNHLY, FYNNEI. CDR3 DNA sequence: TGTGCCAGCAGTGGGTGGCAGAAGACAAACTATGGCTACACCTTC. It is translated as CASSGWQKTNYGYTF.

The chain links TRBV28 to TRBJ2-7; D is ambiguous. Trimming took off 3 bases at V and 2 bases at J, with 11 bases between the two ends. The CDR3 is 14 residues long. Germline assignment: CDR1 MDHEN and CDR2 SYDVKM. The CDR3 is CASSFRPLPYEQYF. The CDR3 nucleotides are TGTGCCAGCAGTTTCCGACCTCTTCCCTACGAGCAGTACTTC.

This clone was recorded once. In nucleotides, the CDR3 is TGTGCCAGCAGTTCTGGACGGAACAATCAGCCCCAGCATTTT. Protein product: CASSSGRNNQPQHF. The rearrangement joins TRBV6-6 to TRBJ1-5; D unresolved. The CDR3 covers 14 residues. CDR1 MNHNY and CDR2 SVGAGI come from the germline V gene (reference sequence). V lost 4 bases and J lost 3, with 10 bases in between.

The rearrangement links TRBV11-2 to TRBJ1-5, with 7 bases matching TRBD1. The junction had 8 bases not matched to a gene; V was cut back by 5 bases and J by 7 bases. Germline CDR1 is SGHAT and CDR2 is FQNNGV. CDR3 length: 14 residues. CDR3 sequence reads: CASSPGGGRQPQHF. CDR3 DNA: TGTGCCAGCAGCCCAGGGGGAGGGAGGCAGCCCCAGCATTTT.

V gene TRBV28 combines with J gene TRBJ1-5; D is undetermined. This CDR3 is built from 13 residues. Trimming took 7 bases from V and 0 from J, leaving 7 bases between them. Germline assignment: CDR1 MDHEN and CDR2 SYDVKM. The CDR3 nucleotides are TGTGCCAGCATAGGGTTTAGCAATCAGCCCCAGCATTTT. Its protein product is CASIGFSNQPQHF.

Here the CDR3 reads CASTSTRNTIYF. In nucleotides, the CDR3 is TGTGCCAGCACCTCCACCCGAAACACCATATATTTT. The chain couples TRBV28 to TRBJ1-3; D unresolved. Germline V lookup: CDR1 MDHEN, CDR2 SYDVKM. The V end lost 7 bases, the J end lost 5 bases, and 9 bases lay between the germline ends. This CDR3 has 12 residues.

The rearrangement joins TRBV4-1 to TRBJ2-2; no firm D call. Germline CDR1 and CDR2: MGHRA and YSYEKL. The CDR3 extends over 16 amino acids. Trimming left V 1 base short and J 5 bases short, with 14 bases between. In DNA, the CDR3 is TGCGCCAGCAGCCAAGCGAAGAGATCGGTTACCGGGGAGCTGTTTTTT. This codes for CASSQAKRSVTGELFF.